Listed below are T cell receptor beta chains from one sample, sequenced in a study of T cell responses to AZD1222 COVID-19 vaccine. Assay used: immunoSEQ multiplex PCR; TCRdb lists only in-frame clones, some missing. The sample has fewer than 55,000 clones; under 85% are singletons. The sequences come from peripheral blood, collected on day 0 of MenACWY control vaccination. The receptors were gathered from an adult in good health. The CDR3 runs from the conserved cysteine through the conserved F or W. The D gene is left open where the match is weak. The size field is filled for only some rows; it gives once, few, many or a size class.

j_gene: TRBJ2-1
v_gene: TRBV6-5
abundance: .
d_gene: TRBD2
CDR3aa: CASSSQPGLAGGQFF
CDR3nt: TGTGCCAGCAGTTCACAACCGGGACTAGCGGGAGGGCAGTTCTTC

j_gene: TRBJ2-7
v_gene: TRBV10-3
abundance: .
d_gene: .
CDR3aa: CAISASVADYEQYF
CDR3nt: TGTGCCATCAGTGCCTCGGTGGCCGACTACGAGCAGTACTTC

j_gene: TRBJ2-3
v_gene: TRBV3-1/TRBV3-2
abundance: once
d_gene: TRBD2
CDR3aa: CASSPGKGGGRASTDTQYF
CDR3nt: TGTGCCAGCAGCCCCGGAAAAGGGGGCGGGAGGGCTAGCACAGATACGCAGTATTTT

j_gene: TRBJ1-2
v_gene: TRBV28
abundance: few
d_gene: .
CDR3aa: CASSLRGASYGYTF
CDR3nt: TGTGCCAGCAGTTTGCGGGGGGCCTCCTATGGCTACACCTTC

j_gene: TRBJ1-1
v_gene: TRBV28
abundance: .
d_gene: .
CDR3aa: CASPPVHRSNTEAFF
CDR3nt: TGTGCCAGCCCTCCAGTCCACAGATCGAACACTGAAGCTTTCTTT

j_gene: TRBJ2-1
v_gene: TRBV7-2
abundance: few
d_gene: TRBD1
CDR3aa: CASSLAQGAYNEQFF
CDR3nt: TGTGCCAGCAGCTTAGCCCAGGGGGCCTACAATGAGCAGTTCTTC

j_gene: TRBJ2-3
v_gene: TRBV5-4
abundance: few
d_gene: TRBD2
CDR3aa: CASSSSGGRDTQYF
CDR3nt: TGTGCCAGCAGCTCTAGCGGGGGGAGGGATACGCAGTATTTT

j_gene: TRBJ2-7
v_gene: TRBV6-5
abundance: .
d_gene: .
CDR3aa: CASRTGGTEQYF
CDR3nt: TGTGCCAGCAGGACAGGCGGTACGGAGCAGTACTTC

j_gene: TRBJ1-1
v_gene: TRBV20-1
abundance: few
d_gene: .
CDR3aa: CSASIHGMAFF
CDR3nt: TGCAGTGCTAGCATACACGGAATGGCTTTCTTT

j_gene: TRBJ1-5
v_gene: TRBV10-3
abundance: .
d_gene: .
CDR3aa: CAISVDSNQPQHF
CDR3nt: TGTGCCATCAGTGTGGATAGCAATCAGCCCCAGCATTTT

j_gene: TRBJ1-5
v_gene: TRBV28
abundance: .
d_gene: .
CDR3aa: CASSPTGGGPQHF
CDR3nt: TGTGCCAGCAGCCCTACCGGCGGGGGGCCCCAGCATTTT

j_gene: TRBJ1-2
v_gene: TRBV27
abundance: .
d_gene: .
CDR3aa: CASSLRQGPFNYGYTF
CDR3nt: TGTGCCAGCAGTCTGCGGCAGGGACCATTTAACTATGGCTACACCTTC

j_gene: TRBJ1-1
v_gene: TRBV28
abundance: medium-sized
d_gene: .
CDR3aa: CASSLYISYPNTEAFF
CDR3nt: TGTGCCAGCAGTCTCTATATCTCATATCCAAACACTGAAGCTTTCTTT

j_gene: TRBJ1-2
v_gene: TRBV6-5
abundance: .
d_gene: .
CDR3aa: CASSYSGVSSSGYTF
CDR3nt: TGTGCCAGCAGTTACTCGGGGGTCTCATCGAGTGGCTACACCTTC

j_gene: TRBJ2-3
v_gene: TRBV2
abundance: once
d_gene: .
CDR3aa: CASGRVNHDDTQYF
CDR3nt: TGTGCCAGCGGTAGGGTAAATCACGACGATACGCAGTATTTT

j_gene: TRBJ2-6
v_gene: TRBV19
abundance: once
d_gene: .
CDR3aa: CASLLKHSGANVLTF
CDR3nt: TGTGCCAGCCTTCTTAAGCATTCTGGGGCCAACGTCCTGACTTTC

j_gene: TRBJ2-2
v_gene: TRBV28
abundance: .
d_gene: .
CDR3aa: CASSLVTATTGELFF
CDR3nt: TGTGCCAGCAGTTTGGTGACAGCGACCACCGGGGAGCTGTTTTTT

j_gene: TRBJ1-1
v_gene: TRBV5-3
abundance: .
d_gene: TRBD1
CDR3aa: CARRDRAYTEAFF
CDR3nt: TGTGCCAGAAGGGACAGGGCCTACACTGAAGCTTTCTTT

j_gene: TRBJ1-6
v_gene: TRBV19
abundance: .
d_gene: TRBD1
CDR3aa: CASRTTGQNSPLHF
CDR3nt: TGTGCCAGTAGGACGACAGGGCAGAATTCACCCCTCCACTTT

j_gene: TRBJ2-2
v_gene: TRBV5-1
abundance: .
d_gene: TRBD1
CDR3aa: CASRPMVRQGNTGELFF
CDR3nt: TGCGCCAGCCGGCCCATGGTGCGACAGGGTAACACCGGGGAGCTGTTTTTT

j_gene: TRBJ1-1
v_gene: TRBV19
abundance: .
d_gene: .
CDR3aa: CASSIGSRTTEAFF
CDR3nt: TGTGCCAGTAGTATCGGCAGTCGAACGACTGAAGCTTTCTTT

j_gene: TRBJ2-6
v_gene: TRBV2
abundance: .
d_gene: TRBD1
CDR3aa: CASRPGQGFWANVLTF
CDR3nt: TGTGCCAGCAGGCCGGGACAGGGCTTTTGGGCCAACGTCCTGACTTTC

j_gene: TRBJ2-1
v_gene: TRBV6-5
abundance: .
d_gene: TRBD2
CDR3aa: CASSYGRSTGRVEQFF
CDR3nt: TGTGCCAGCAGTTACGGTCGCTCCACCGGGAGGGTTGAGCAGTTCTTC

j_gene: TRBJ2-1
v_gene: TRBV2
abundance: .
d_gene: TRBD1
CDR3aa: CASGTGEFEQFF
CDR3nt: TGTGCCAGCGGGACAGGCGAGTTCGAGCAGTTCTTC

j_gene: TRBJ1-5
v_gene: TRBV19
abundance: once
d_gene: .
CDR3aa: CASIQAGFNQPQHF
CDR3nt: TGTGCCAGTATCCAGGCAGGGTTCAATCAGCCCCAGCATTTT

j_gene: TRBJ1-6
v_gene: TRBV3-1/TRBV3-2
abundance: .
d_gene: .
CDR3aa: CASSQGDWSPLHF
CDR3nt: TGTGCCAGCAGCCAAGGGGACTGGTCACCCCTCCACTTT

j_gene: TRBJ1-1
v_gene: TRBV5-5
abundance: .
d_gene: .
CDR3aa: CASSLIGGYTEAFF
CDR3nt: TGTGCCAGCAGCTTGATCGGGGGATACACTGAAGCTTTCTTT

j_gene: TRBJ2-7
v_gene: TRBV3-1/TRBV3-2
abundance: .
d_gene: TRBD2
CDR3aa: CASSQGGMGLSYEQYF
CDR3nt: TGTGCCAGCAGCCAAGGAGGGATGGGACTAAGCTACGAGCAGTACTTC

j_gene: TRBJ2-2
v_gene: TRBV4-1
abundance: .
d_gene: .
CDR3aa: CASSQISLGSGTAGELFF
CDR3nt: TGCGCCAGCAGCCAAATAAGCCTCGGATCGGGAACTGCCGGGGAGCTGTTTTTT

j_gene: TRBJ2-3
v_gene: TRBV6-5
abundance: few
d_gene: TRBD2
CDR3aa: CASRGGGDTQYF
CDR3nt: TGTGCCAGCAGGGGCGGGGGGGATACGCAGTATTTT

j_gene: TRBJ2-1
v_gene: TRBV2
abundance: .
d_gene: TRBD2
CDR3aa: CANGLAGGGEQFF
CDR3nt: TGTGCCAATGGACTAGCGGGAGGGGGTGAGCAGTTCTTC

j_gene: TRBJ2-2
v_gene: TRBV24-1
abundance: .
d_gene: .
CDR3aa: CATSGAETNTGELFF
CDR3nt: TGTGCCACCAGTGGGGCGGAGACGAACACCGGGGAGCTGTTTTTT

j_gene: TRBJ2-3
v_gene: TRBV30
abundance: .
d_gene: TRBD2
CDR3aa: CACPRGGGTTDTQYF
CDR3nt: TGTGCCTGTCCAAGGGGCGGGGGGACCACAGATACGCAGTATTTT

j_gene: TRBJ2-1
v_gene: TRBV5-1
abundance: .
d_gene: TRBD2
CDR3aa: CASERAGGGVNEQFF
CDR3nt: TGCGCCAGCGAGCGGGCGGGGGGAGGGGTCAATGAGCAGTTCTTC

j_gene: TRBJ1-1
v_gene: TRBV6-5
abundance: few
d_gene: .
CDR3aa: CASTPTMGTEAFF
CDR3nt: TGTGCCAGCACCCCCACGATGGGGACTGAAGCTTTCTTT

j_gene: TRBJ1-3
v_gene: TRBV19
abundance: few
d_gene: .
CDR3aa: CASSISFRSGNTIYF
CDR3nt: TGTGCCAGTAGTATTTCCTTCCGCTCTGGAAACACCATATATTTT

j_gene: TRBJ2-2
v_gene: TRBV6-5
abundance: .
d_gene: TRBD1
CDR3aa: CASRRQGGNTGELFF
CDR3nt: TGTGCCAGCAGAAGACAGGGCGGGAACACCGGGGAGCTGTTTTTT

j_gene: TRBJ2-1
v_gene: TRBV6-4
abundance: .
d_gene: TRBD2
CDR3aa: CASSRLAGANNEQFF
CDR3nt: TGTGCCAGCAGTAGACTAGCGGGAGCCAACAATGAGCAGTTCTTC

j_gene: TRBJ2-5
v_gene: TRBV7-9
abundance: .
d_gene: .
CDR3aa: CASSGSGRLGETQYF
CDR3nt: TGTGCCAGCAGCGGGAGCGGACGCCTTGGAGAGACCCAGTACTTC

j_gene: TRBJ2-2
v_gene: TRBV5-8
abundance: .
d_gene: TRBD2
CDR3aa: CASSLFGGGRTGELFF
CDR3nt: TGTGCCAGCAGCTTGTTCGGCGGGGGGAGAACCGGGGAGCTGTTTTTT